This is a list of T cell receptor beta chains from one sample in a study of blood T cell repertoires in COVID-19. Produced via immunoSEQ multiplex PCR; TCRdb's table is partial and in-frame only. The table includes some 100,000 clones, around 90% detected once. Sequenced input: peripheral blood. These receptors were obtained from a human donor with active COVID-19. The donor label of this sample is uncertain. Each CDR3 is given with its conserved first and last residue. Fields, in order: V gene, clone size, D gene, J gene, CDR3 protein, CDR3 DNA. The D gene is left open where the match is weak. For some rows the clone size is stated as once, few or many, or as a class when expanded; others skip it.

V gene: TRBV11-3; clone size: .; D gene: .; J gene: TRBJ2-2; CDR3 protein: CASSSPIHSRSTGELFF; CDR3 DNA: TGTGCCAGCAGTTCCCCGATACATTCTAGATCCACCGGGGAGCTGTTTTTT
V gene: TRBV7-9; clone size: .; D gene: .; J gene: TRBJ1-2; CDR3 protein: CASSLEWYRNYGYTF; CDR3 DNA: TGTGCCAGCAGCTTAGAATGGTACAGAAACTATGGCTACACCTTC
V gene: TRBV6-6; clone size: .; D gene: .; J gene: TRBJ2-1; CDR3 protein: CASSTSRASRNEQFF; CDR3 DNA: TGTGCCAGCAGCACTAGCCGTGCCTCTAGGAATGAGCAGTTCTTC
V gene: TRBV5-4; clone size: many; D gene: TRBD1; J gene: TRBJ2-7; CDR3 protein: CASSQDRARNSYEQYF; CDR3 DNA: TGTGCCAGCAGTCAAGACAGGGCCCGAAACTCCTACGAGCAGTACTTC
V gene: TRBV6-5; clone size: .; D gene: TRBD1; J gene: TRBJ2-1; CDR3 protein: CASRTGTGGRNEQFF; CDR3 DNA: TGTGCCAGCAGAACTGGGACAGGGGGACGCAATGAGCAGTTCTTC
V gene: TRBV18; clone size: once; D gene: TRBD1; J gene: TRBJ2-5; CDR3 protein: CASSPNWDRRKTQYF; CDR3 DNA: TGTGCCAGCTCACCAAATTGGGACAGGCGAAAGACCCAGTACTTC
V gene: TRBV29-1; clone size: .; D gene: TRBD2; J gene: TRBJ2-3; CDR3 protein: CSVVLISGTTISTDTQYF; CDR3 DNA: TGCAGCGTTGTCCTGATTTCCGGGACTACCATCTCCACAGATACGCAGTATTTT
V gene: TRBV7-9; clone size: few; D gene: TRBD1; J gene: TRBJ1-2; CDR3 protein: CASTGGDSIINYGYTF; CDR3 DNA: TGTGCCAGCACCGGAGGGGACAGTATAATTAACTATGGCTACACCTTC
V gene: TRBV29-1; clone size: few; D gene: TRBD2; J gene: TRBJ2-3; CDR3 protein: CSVQGGSSGGPTDTQYF; CDR3 DNA: TGCAGCGTGCAGGGCGGCTCTAGCGGGGGGCCCACAGATACGCAGTATTTT
V gene: TRBV5-4; clone size: .; D gene: .; J gene: TRBJ2-2; CDR3 protein: CASSFGGLGTGELFF; CDR3 DNA: TGTGCCAGCAGTTTCGGGGGGCTCGGCACCGGGGAGCTGTTTTTT
V gene: TRBV5-1; clone size: once; D gene: .; J gene: TRBJ2-1; CDR3 protein: CASSFGRGANEQFF; CDR3 DNA: TGCGCCAGCAGCTTCGGCAGGGGAGCGAATGAGCAGTTCTTC
V gene: TRBV25-1; clone size: .; D gene: .; J gene: TRBJ2-5; CDR3 protein: CASSELAREETQYF; CDR3 DNA: TGTGCCAGCAGTGAATTGGCCAGGGAAGAGACCCAGTACTTC
V gene: TRBV6-5; clone size: .; D gene: TRBD1; J gene: TRBJ1-2; CDR3 protein: CASSYSQQGNYGYTF; CDR3 DNA: TGTGCCAGCAGTTACTCTCAACAGGGGAACTATGGCTACACCTTC
V gene: TRBV7-8; clone size: .; D gene: TRBD1; J gene: TRBJ1-3; CDR3 protein: CASSLSPDRVSSGNTIYF; CDR3 DNA: TGTGCCAGCAGCTTATCCCCCGACAGGGTAAGCTCTGGAAACACCATATATTTT
V gene: TRBV3-1/TRBV3-2; clone size: .; D gene: .; J gene: TRBJ2-3; CDR3 protein: CASSQDQYGTQYF; CDR3 DNA: TGTGCCAGCAGCCAAGACCAATACGGTACGCAGTATTTT
V gene: TRBV27; clone size: once; D gene: .; J gene: TRBJ2-1; CDR3 protein: CASSLRGASYNEQFF; CDR3 DNA: TGTGCCAGCAGTTTACGGGGGGCCTCCTACAATGAGCAGTTCTTC
V gene: TRBV4-1; clone size: .; D gene: .; J gene: TRBJ2-7; CDR3 protein: CASSQGHYEQYF; CDR3 DNA: TGCGCCAGCAGCCAAGGGCACTACGAGCAGTACTTC
V gene: TRBV9; clone size: .; D gene: .; J gene: TRBJ2-1; CDR3 protein: CASSKRGRSSYNEQFF; CDR3 DNA: TGTGCCAGCAGCAAAAGGGGAAGAAGCTCCTACAATGAGCAGTTCTTC
V gene: TRBV9; clone size: once; D gene: .; J gene: TRBJ1-1; CDR3 protein: CASSVGGRVNTEAFF; CDR3 DNA: TGTGCCAGCAGCGTAGGAGGGCGGGTGAACACTGAAGCTTTCTTT
V gene: TRBV6-5; clone size: .; D gene: .; J gene: TRBJ1-1; CDR3 protein: CASSYADGGKAFF; CDR3 DNA: TGTGCCAGCAGTTACGCGGACGGAGGGAAAGCTTTCTTT
V gene: TRBV11-1; clone size: .; D gene: .; J gene: TRBJ2-3; CDR3 protein: CASSLHGGGTDTQYF; CDR3 DNA: TGTGCCAGCAGCTTGCATGGGGGCGGCACAGATACGCAGTATTTT
V gene: TRBV7-8; clone size: .; D gene: .; J gene: TRBJ1-2; CDR3 protein: CASSGAQGNLFGYTF; CDR3 DNA: TGTGCCAGCAGCGGGGCGCAGGGAAATCTGTTCGGCTACACCTTC
V gene: TRBV19; clone size: .; D gene: TRBD1; J gene: TRBJ1-2; CDR3 protein: CASSIDYGQGLIGYTF; CDR3 DNA: TGTGCCAGTAGTATAGACTACGGACAGGGCCTCATTGGCTACACCTTC
V gene: TRBV5-1; clone size: once; D gene: .; J gene: TRBJ2-2; CDR3 protein: CASSLATDTGELFF; CDR3 DNA: TGCGCCAGCAGCTTGGCCACAGACACCGGGGAGCTGTTTTTT
V gene: TRBV6-1; clone size: .; D gene: .; J gene: TRBJ2-7; CDR3 protein: CASSDRGFYEQYF; CDR3 DNA: TGTGCCAGCAGTGATCGTGGCTTCTACGAGCAGTACTTC
V gene: TRBV7-3; clone size: .; D gene: .; J gene: TRBJ2-1; CDR3 protein: CASIRIYAGIQVDNEQFF; CDR3 DNA: TGTGCCAGCATCCGAATCTACGCGGGAATTCAAGTTGACAATGAGCAGTTCTTC
V gene: TRBV25-1; clone size: few; D gene: .; J gene: TRBJ1-1; CDR3 protein: CASTGGGNTEAFF; CDR3 DNA: TGTGCCAGCACTGGCGGGGGGAACACTGAAGCTTTCTTT